This T cell receptor (beta chain) was obtained from a study of blood T cell repertoires in COVID-19. Study details: Material from acute and convalescent COVID-19 was sourced from the United States, Italy and Spain.

Method: immunoSEQ multiplex PCR; TCRdb's copy keeps in-frame clones and lacks some. Here the sample spans about 240,000 clones, approximately 78% being singletons. The CDR3 has 12 amino acids. V lost 2 bases and J 10 bases, leaving 6 bases between the germline ends. Germline V gene lookup returns CDR1 MNHEY and CDR2 SVGAGI. Seattle researchers signed up patients amid active infection and tracked them longitudinally. V and J are TRBV6-5 and TRBJ1-6; no definite D call. The clonotype was recovered from a woman older than 75 with COVID-19, enrolled during active disease. What was sequenced was peripheral blood. The CDR3 region is CASSYSGSPLHF. The DNA of the CDR3 is TGTGCCAGCAGTTACAGCGGCTCACCCCTCCACTTT.